The 15 T cell receptor beta chains presented below share a single source sample, sequenced in a study of spatial heterogeneity in lung cancer. In TCRdb, the 5' RACE reads were re-called with MiXCR into one record per CDR3 protein. The table has 6,000 to 7,500 distinct CDR3 sequences, 7% seen once. Indicated time point: sample taken at primary tumor resection. Whole RNA, which was extracted from tumor, nontumor lung tissue or frozen PBMC, was sequenced without any cell sorting. Here the sequenced sample was PBMCs, taken at surgery. The receptor set was obtained from a male donor with early-stage non-small cell lung cancer.

This clonotype was observed at least ten times. This beta chain is an off-target read within a library intended for alpha chains, so its frequency means little. The V gene is TRBV5-1, the J gene TRBJ2-7; the D is unclear. The CDR3 sequence is 14 residues long. The V gene lost 1 base and the J gene lost 1 base, with 9 bases spanning the gap. Germline CDR1 SGHRS, CDR2 YFSETQ. This CDR3 is CASSLNSRSYEQYF. In DNA form, the CDR3 reads TGCGCCAGCAGCTTGAACAGCCGATCCTACGAGCAGTACTTC.

This clonotype was recorded many times. Since the library was made to target alpha chains, this beta chain is a stray read and its abundance is not meaningful. The J gene is TRBJ1-1, the V gene TRBV20-1; TRBD1 agrees at 10 bases. Germline loops: CDR1 DFQATT, CDR2 SNEGSKA (reference sequence). After removal of 6 bases from V and 6 bases from J, the junction contained 4 bases not matched to a gene. The CDR3 totals 12 residues. The CDR3 sequence: CSAAGTGAEAFF. The CDR3 DNA sequence: TGCAGTGCGGCGGGGACAGGGGCTGAAGCTTTCTTT.

A few counts support this clonotype. This beta chain is an unintended read in a library built for alpha chains; its size means little. The chain has TRBV5-1 and TRBJ1-1, with 8 bases that match TRBD1. Germline V gives CDR1 SGHRS, CDR2 YFSETQ. CDR3 length: 14 residues. Losses at the gene ends were 4 bases for V and 4 bases for J; bases not matched to a gene: 6. The CDR3 sequence: CASSTGQGGTEAFF. CDR3 DNA sequence: TGCGCCAGCAGCACCGGACAGGGAGGCACTGAAGCTTTCTTT. Combining the CDR3 with reference TRBV5-1 and TRBJ1-1 gives the whole variable domain KAGVTQTPRYLIKTRGQQVTLSCSPISGHRSVSWYQQTPGQGLQFLFEYFSETQRNKGNFPGRFSGRQFSNSRSEMNVSTLELGDSALYLCASSTGQGGTEAFFGQGTRLTVV.

The sample holds many counts of this clonotype. The library was prepared for alpha chains; this beta chain is a stray read, so its frequency means little. The chain combines TRBV5-1 with TRBJ1-6; unclear D gene. The CDR3 length is 12 residues. Germline V gives CDR1 SGHRS, CDR2 YFSETQ. V lost 0 bases and J 10 bases, leaving 5 bases between the germline ends. The CDR3 sequence is CASSLDTSPLHF. The DNA of the CDR3 is TGCGCCAGCAGCTTGGACACCTCACCCCTCCACTTT.

This clonotype occurred many times. With the library built for alpha chains, this beta chain is off target and its frequency is not meaningful. The V gene is TRBV14, the J gene TRBJ2-2; 15 bases are shared with TRBD2. The trim removed 4 bases at V and 2 bases at J, leaving 14 bases unmatched. The germline gives CDR1 SGHDN, CDR2 FVKESK. The CDR3 spans 21 residues. CDR3 amino acids: CASSPLSPGLAGGANTGELFF. The DNA for the CDR3 is TGTGCCAGCAGCCCCCTCTCTCCGGGACTAGCGGGGGGCGCTAACACCGGGGAGCTGTTTTTT.

This clonotype was observed at least ten times. With the library built for alpha chains, this beta chain is off target and its frequency is not meaningful. The chain carries TRBV7-9 and TRBJ1-5; 9 bases are shared with TRBD1. CDR1 is SEHNR and CDR2 is FQNEAQ in the germline V gene (reference sequence). The CDR3 sequence is 13 residues long. J gave up 5 bases and V 4 bases, and 0 bases lay outside the gene matches. The CDR3 DNA follows: TGTGCCAGCAGCTGGACAGGGGATCAGCCCCAGCATTTT. This translates into CASSWTGDQPQHF.

Ten or more counts support this clonotype. The library was built for alpha chains, so this beta chain is an off-target read and its size means little. The V gene is TRBV29-1, the J gene TRBJ2-1; TRBD2 matches 10 bases. The trim removed 7 bases at V and 7 bases at J, leaving 10 bases unmatched. The germline V gene encodes CDR1 SQVTM and CDR2 ANQGSEA. This CDR3 is 14 amino acids long. DNA for the CDR3: TGCAGCGCCGAGAGCGGGGGGGCCGGGAATGAGCAGTTCTTC. This gives the protein CSAESGGAGNEQFF.

In this sample, this clonotype turned up many times. This beta chain slipped into a library made for alpha chains as a stray read, so its size is not meaningful. The chain recombines TRBV28 with TRBJ1-1, with unresolved D. CDR3 size: 16 residues. Germline CDR1 is MDHEN and CDR2 is SYDVKM. V lost 4 bases, J lost 1 base, and 16 bases lay in between. Here the CDR3 reads CASSSPSGLANTEAFF. The DNA of the CDR3 is TGTGCCAGCAGTTCTCCCTCGGGGTTGGCGAACACTGAAGCTTTCTTT.

This clonotype was detected ten times or more. Little can be read into the size of this beta chain, an off-target read in a library designed for alpha chains. The rearrangement joins TRBV2 to TRBJ1-1, with 9 bases that match TRBD1. The CDR3 has 15 residues. Germline assignment: CDR1 SNHLY and CDR2 FYNNEI. V was clipped by 1 base and J by 4 bases; unmatched bases: 4. CDR3 nucleotides: TGTGCCAGCAGTGAAGTAGGACAGGGGTTCACTGAAGCTTTCTTT. Amino acids: CASSEVGQGFTEAFF.

The table lists this clonotype with many counts. In a library made to pick up alpha chains, this beta chain is a stray read with a size that means little. The chain uses TRBV2 and TRBJ1-6; D gene ambiguous. In germline, CDR1 is SNHLY, CDR2 FYNNEI. Trimming removed 0 bases at V and 7 bases at J, with 4 bases between. CDR3 length equals 13 residues. CDR3 amino acids: CASSEAGNSPLHF. CDR3 nucleotides: TGTGCCAGCAGTGAAGCTGGGAATTCACCCCTCCACTTT. The full variable domain, completed using reference TRBV2 and TRBJ1-6, is EPEVTQTPSHQVTQMGQEVILRCVPISNHLYFYWYRQILGQKVEFLVSFYNNEISEKSEIFDDQFSVERPDGSNFTLKIRSTKLEDSAMYFCASSEAGNSPLHFGNGTRLTVT.

This clonotype was seen ten or more times. This beta chain turned up in a library designed for alpha chains; as an off-target read, its abundance says little. This chain links TRBV24-1 with TRBJ1-5, with 7 nucleotides matching TRBD1. Germline trimming cut 3 bases from V and 4 bases from J; bases unmatched to any gene: 2. CDR3 length: 14 residues. CDR1 is KGHDR, CDR2 SFDVKD, per germline. The CDR3 here is CATSDPTGNQPQHF. Here the CDR3 DNA reads TGTGCCACCAGTGATCCGACAGGGAATCAGCCCCAGCATTTT.

This clonotype was observed many times. This beta chain appears as a stray read in a library generated for alpha chains; its size is not informative. V usage is TRBV12-3 or TRBV12-4 and J usage is TRBJ1-4; no clear D. This CDR3 has 15 amino acids. Trimming removed 4 bases from V and 4 bases from J, with 13 bases in between. The CDR3 bases are TGTGCCAGCAGTTCCGGACGGATACTTAATGAAAAACTGTTTTTT. As protein: CASSSGRILNEKLFF.

This clonotype was found many times. This beta chain is an unintended read in a library built for alpha chains; its size means little. The DNA of the CDR3 is TGTGCCAGCAGCTTGGGGGTGTCTAATGAAAAACTGTTTTTT. Protein product: CASSLGVSNEKLFF. The chain recombines TRBV5-6 with TRBJ1-4; no clear D gene. Trimming took off 0 bases at V and 3 bases at J, with 6 bases between the two ends. Germline V gives CDR1 SGHDT, CDR2 YYEEEE. The CDR3 has 14 amino acids. Using reference TRBV5-6 and TRBJ1-4 for the parts outside the CDR3, the full variable domain is DAGVTQSPTHLIKTRGQQVTLRCSPKSGHDTVSWYQQALGQGPQFIFQYYEEEERQRGNFPDRFSGHQFPNYSSELNVNALLLGDSALYLCASSLGVSNEKLFFGSGTQLSVL.

This clonotype was recorded many times. This beta chain is a stray read from a library made for alpha chains; its abundance is not meaningful. The J gene is TRBJ2-5, the V gene TRBV3-1; D may be TRBD2 (6 bases). The germline V and J ends were trimmed by 0 bases and 5 bases, with 10 bases remaining between them. The CDR3 is 14 residues long. Per the germline V gene, CDR1 is LGHDT and CDR2 is YNNKEL (reference sequence). CDR3 DNA sequence: TGTGCCAGCAGCCAAGAATACAGCGGGGAGACCCAGTACTTC. Its protein product is CASSQEYSGETQYF.

This clonotype was seen at least ten times. A library prepared for alpha chains yielded this beta chain as an off-target read; its size is of little meaning. V is TRBV11-2 and J is TRBJ2-3; D not certain. The V and J ends lost 1 base and 5 bases respectively, with 1 base between them. The CDR3 is made up of 11 amino acids. Germline V gives CDR1 SGHAT, CDR2 FQNNGV. The CDR3 here is CASSLVDTQYF. CDR3 in DNA: TGTGCCAGCAGCTTAGTAGATACGCAGTATTTT.